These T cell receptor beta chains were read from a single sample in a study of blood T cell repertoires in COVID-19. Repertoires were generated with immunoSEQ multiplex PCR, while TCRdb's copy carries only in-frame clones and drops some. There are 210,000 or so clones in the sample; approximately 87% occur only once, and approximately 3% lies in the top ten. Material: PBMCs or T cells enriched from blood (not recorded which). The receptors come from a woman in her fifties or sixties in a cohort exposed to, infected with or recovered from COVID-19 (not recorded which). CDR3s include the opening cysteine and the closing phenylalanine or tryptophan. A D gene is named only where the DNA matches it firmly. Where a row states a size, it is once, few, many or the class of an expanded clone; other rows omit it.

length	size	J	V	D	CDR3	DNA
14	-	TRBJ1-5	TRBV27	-	CASSPRQNYQPQHF	TGTGCCAGCAGCCCCAGACAGAACTATCAGCCCCAGCATTTT
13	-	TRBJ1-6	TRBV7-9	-	CASSQALNSPLHF	TGTGCCAGCAGCCAGGCCCTTAATTCACCCCTCCACTTT
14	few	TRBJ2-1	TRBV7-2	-	CASSLGRTNNEQFF	TGTGCCAGCAGCTTAGGTAGGACTAACAATGAGCAGTTCTTC
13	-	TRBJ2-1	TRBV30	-	CAWSLRQGLQQFF	TGTGCCTGGAGTCTTCGGCAGGGGCTTCAACAGTTCTTC
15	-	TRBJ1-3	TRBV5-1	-	CASSLDEGAGNTIYF	TGCGCCAGCAGCTTGGACGAGGGAGCCGGAAACACCATATATTTT
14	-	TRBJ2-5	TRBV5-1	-	CASSSSNAIETQYF	TGCGCCAGCAGCTCAAGCAACGCGATCGAGACCCAGTACTTC
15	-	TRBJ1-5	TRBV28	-	CASSLGGVGNQPQHF	TGTGCCAGCAGTTTGGGGGGGGTCGGCAATCAGCCCCAGCATTTT
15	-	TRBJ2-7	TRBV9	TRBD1	CASSPWGDRGTEQYF	TGTGCCAGCAGCCCCTGGGGGGACAGGGGAACCGAGCAGTACTTC
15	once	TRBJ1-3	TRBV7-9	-	CASSEYRVYGNTIYF	TGTGCCAGCAGCGAATACAGGGTTTATGGAAACACCATATATTTT
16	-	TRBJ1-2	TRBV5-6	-	CASSLEVQGANYGYTF	TGTGCCAGCAGCTTGGAAGTCCAGGGCGCTAACTATGGCTACACCTTC
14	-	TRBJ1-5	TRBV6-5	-	CASRTSGPNQPQHF	TGTGCCAGCAGGACCAGCGGGCCCAATCAGCCCCAGCATTTT
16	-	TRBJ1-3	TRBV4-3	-	CASSRDRYNSGNTIYF	TGCGCCAGCAGCCGAGACAGATACAACTCTGGAAACACCATATATTTT
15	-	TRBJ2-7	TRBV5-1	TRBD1	CASSLNPGQHYEQYF	TGCGCCAGCAGCTTGAATCCGGGACAGCATTACGAGCAGTACTTC
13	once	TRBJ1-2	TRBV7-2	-	CASSKRRGDGYTF	TGTGCCAGCAGTAAACGAAGGGGCGATGGCTACACCTTC
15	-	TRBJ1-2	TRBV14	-	CASSLSMGLSGGYTF	TGTGCCAGCAGCCTGAGTATGGGCCTTTCAGGTGGCTACACCTTC
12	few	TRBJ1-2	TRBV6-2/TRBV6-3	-	CASSYTGYGYTF	TGTGCCAGCAGTTACACGGGCTATGGCTACACCTTC
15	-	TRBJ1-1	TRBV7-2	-	CASSSNRREGTEAFF	TGTGCCAGCAGCTCAAACAGGAGGGAGGGCACTGAAGCTTTCTTT
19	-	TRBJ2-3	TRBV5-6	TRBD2	CASSLETAGGPVSTDTQYF	TGTGCCAGCAGCTTGGAAACAGCGGGGGGGCCGGTAAGCACAGATACGCAGTATTTT
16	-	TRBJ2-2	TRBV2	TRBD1	CASSEMGTGVTGELFF	TGTGCCAGCAGTGAAATGGGGACAGGGGTGACCGGGGAGCTGTTTTTT
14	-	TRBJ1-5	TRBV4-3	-	CASSQDRGSRPQHF	TGCGCCAGCAGCCAAGATCGGGGTAGCCGGCCCCAGCATTTT
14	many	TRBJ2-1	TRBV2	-	CASSEGSLLSEQFF	TGTGCCAGCAGTGAAGGAAGTTTGCTAAGTGAGCAGTTCTTC
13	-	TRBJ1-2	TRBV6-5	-	CASSRGQIYGYTF	TGTGCCAGCAGCCGGGGACAAATCTATGGCTACACCTTC
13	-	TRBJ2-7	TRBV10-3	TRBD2	CATRTSEHYEQYF	TGTGCCACCCGGACTAGCGAGCACTACGAGCAGTACTTC
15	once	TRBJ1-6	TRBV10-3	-	CAISDQRRYNSPLHF	TGTGCCATCAGTGACCAACGGAGATATAATTCACCCCTCCACTTT
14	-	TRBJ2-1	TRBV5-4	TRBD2	CASSPSGGGLGVFF	TGTGCCAGCAGCCCTAGCGGGGGGGGGCTGGGGGTGTTCTTC
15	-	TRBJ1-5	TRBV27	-	CASSLVSGGNQPQHF	TGTGCCAGCAGTTTAGTTTCAGGGGGCAATCAGCCCCAGCATTTT
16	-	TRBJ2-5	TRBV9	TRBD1	CASSVGGRGREETQYF	TGTGCCAGCAGCGTAGGGGGCAGGGGGCGCGAAGAGACCCAGTACTTC
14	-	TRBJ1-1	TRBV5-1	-	CASSPQDSFIEAFF	TGCGCCAGCAGCCCACAGGACAGCTTCATTGAAGCTTTCTTT
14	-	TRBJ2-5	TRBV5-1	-	CASSLAAQSERTYF	TGCGCCAGCAGCTTGGCCGCTCAGAGCGAGCGGACGTACTTC
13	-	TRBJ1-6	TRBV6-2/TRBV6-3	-	CASSFGGDSPLHF	TGTGCCAGCAGTTTTGGGGGCGATTCACCCCTCCACTTT
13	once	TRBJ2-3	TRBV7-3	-	CASSPQNTDTQYF	TGTGCCAGCAGCCCACAGAACACAGATACGCAGTATTTT
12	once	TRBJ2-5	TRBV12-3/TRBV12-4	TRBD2	CASSPGLVSQYF	TGTGCCAGCAGTCCTGGACTAGTCAGCCAGTACTTC
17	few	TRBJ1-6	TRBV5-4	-	CASSLAGGFLPGGPLHF	TGTGCCAGCAGCTTGGCGGGCGGATTCCTCCCCGGAGGACCCCTCCACTTT
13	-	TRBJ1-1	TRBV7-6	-	CASSLARGGEAFF	TGTGCCAGCAGCTTAGCCAGGGGCGGTGAAGCTTTCTTT
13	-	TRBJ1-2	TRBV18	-	CASSPGAGLGYTF	TGTGCCAGCTCACCAGGGGCCGGGCTTGGCTACACCTTC
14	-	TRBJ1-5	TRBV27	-	CASSQQGFNQPQHF	TGTGCCAGCAGTCAACAGGGATTCAATCAGCCCCAGCATTTT
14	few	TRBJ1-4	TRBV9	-	CASSVAGTNEKLFF	TGTGCCAGCAGCGTAGCCGGGACTAATGAAAAACTGTTTTTT
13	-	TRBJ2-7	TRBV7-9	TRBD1	CASSLAQGAGQYF	TGTGCCAGCAGCTTAGCCCAGGGGGCCGGGCAGTACTTC
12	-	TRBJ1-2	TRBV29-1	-	CSVDGNYYGYTF	TGCAGCGTTGATGGCAACTATTATGGCTACACCTTC
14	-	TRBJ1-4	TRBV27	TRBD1	CASSLNRGVEKLFF	TGTGCCAGCAGTTTAAACAGGGGAGTTGAAAAACTGTTTTTT
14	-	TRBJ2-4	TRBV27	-	CASRDREHKNIQYF	TGTGCCAGCAGGGACAGAGAACACAAAAACATTCAGTACTTC